These 8 T cell receptor beta chains came from one sample sequenced in a study of T cell responses to AZD1222 COVID-19 vaccine. Clones were sequenced by immunoSEQ multiplex PCR, and TCRdb holds only the in-frame ones, with some missing. The table includes about 140,000 clones, less than 95% detected once. The sample was peripheral blood, taken on day 0 of AZD1222 vaccination. The origin of the receptors is an adult in good health.

V and J are TRBV11-2 and TRBJ2-7, with TRBD1 as a possible D gene (6 bases). V was trimmed by 5 bases and J by 3 bases, leaving 14 bases between them. The CDR3 extends over 14 amino acids. CDR1 and CDR2 from the germline V gene are SGHAT and FQNNGV. For the CDR3, the DNA is TGTGCCAGCAGCCCCCTAAAGGGACACTACGAGCAGTACTTC. The encoded protein is CASSPLKGHYEQYF.

This chain links TRBV27 with TRBJ2-3; D not certain. CDR1 is MNHEY, CDR2 SMNVEV, per germline (reference sequence). V lost 6 bases and J lost 0, with 7 bases in between. The CDR3 spans 13 residues. CDR3 coding DNA: TGTGCCAGCAGGATTCAGAGCACAGATACGCAGTATTTT. It is translated as CASRIQSTDTQYF.

This chain joins TRBV28 and TRBJ2-1; 12 nucleotides line up with TRBD2. The CDR3 runs to 15 residues. CDR1 and CDR2 from the germline V gene are MDHEN and SYDVKM. V was clipped by 7 bases and J by 8 bases; unmatched bases: 9. CDR3 in amino acids: CASISPTSGSYEQFF. The CDR3 region has the DNA TGTGCCAGCATCTCCCCGACTAGCGGGAGCTATGAGCAGTTCTTC.

This clone has only a few counts. The chain links TRBV7-9 to TRBJ2-7, with a weak D call TRBD2 (5 bases). The CDR3 covers 14 residues. The germline V gene has CDR1 SEHNR and CDR2 FQNEAQ (reference sequence). Deletions cut 1 base from V and 3 bases from J, with 10 bases between. CDR3 amino acids: CASSLGSGGYEQYF. Here the CDR3 DNA reads TGTGCCAGCAGCTTAGGGAGTGGAGGCTACGAGCAGTACTTC.

V and J are TRBV4-2 and TRBJ2-1; D may be TRBD2 (6 bases). Germline lookup yields CDR1 LGHNA and CDR2 YNFKEQ. V lost 1 base and J lost 2, with 9 bases in between. The CDR3 is 15 amino acids. The CDR3 here is CASSQAGETYNEQFF. The CDR3 bases are TGTGCCAGCAGCCAAGCGGGAGAAACCTACAATGAGCAGTTCTTC.

The CDR3 DNA sequence: TGTGCCAGTAGTTCGGACAGTGGGAGCTCCTACGAGCAGTACTTC. Translated, it gives CASSSDSGSSYEQYF. The rearrangement joins TRBV19 to TRBJ2-7, with D tentatively TRBD1 (6 bases). This CDR3 has 15 amino acids. Germline-derived CDR1 and CDR2 are LNHDA and SQIVND (reference sequence). The ends were cut back, 5 bases at V and 0 bases at J, with 14 bases in the middle.

V and J are TRBV14 and TRBJ2-7; unclear D gene. The V gene lost 4 bases and the J gene lost 3 bases, with 7 bases spanning the gap. CDR3 length: 12 amino acids. Germline CDR1 SGHDN, CDR2 FVKESK. CDR3 coding DNA: TGTGCCAGCAGCCCCTCAGGCTACGAGCAGTACTTC. It translates to CASSPSGYEQYF.

The genes are TRBV30 and TRBJ1-1, with a possible D match to TRBD1 (6 bases). The germline CDR1 and CDR2 sequences are GTSNPN and SVGIG (reference sequence). Trimming stripped 2 bases from V and 6 bases from J, with 19 bases between. The CDR3 has 15 amino acids. CDR3 amino acids: CAWSLNLQGSAEAFF. The CDR3 nucleotides read TGTGCCTGGAGTTTAAACCTTCAGGGGAGCGCTGAAGCTTTCTTT.